This TCR beta chain is drawn from a study of patients and donors after allogeneic stem cell transplantation (dated by TCRdb to about 2020). The CDR3 starts with the cysteine, ends with the phenylalanine, and has 10 residues. Solely the CDR3 DNA is kept, with 30 bases framed from the first base. The library was produced with RT-PCR. The sequencer was a NextSeq 550. TCRdb reprocessed the public reads (quality trimming at Q25 with fastp, clone calling with MiXCR) and kept in-frame beta chains. Under each unique CDR3 protein, matching rows form one entry showing the most common genes and DNA. The sample yields hundreds of thousands of distinct CDR3 sequences; around 16% were counted once. Jointly, the top ten make up less than 9.5% of the sample. For this clonotype: Its antigen is unknown. No much larger clonotype is one base removed from it; base qualities were not supplied.

Sequencing was done on a sample of blood, either unsorted or a sorted T cell fraction (not recorded which). This clonotype was sampled from a human donor who was either an allogeneic HSCT recipient or a stem cell or donor lymphocyte infusion donor (not recorded which). It is not recorded whose cells these are; they may come from a transplant donor. The rearranged chain carries TRBV21-1 and TRBJ2-7; the table's D gene call, TRBD1, was not cross checked with the DNA. TRBV21-1 constitutes a pseudogene. The CDR3 amino acid sequence is: CARRGREQYF. The nucleotides are TGTGCCAGACGGGGGCGCGAGCAGTACTTC.